Below, 18 T cell receptor beta chains from the same sample are listed, as sequenced in a study of a mutant IDH1 vaccine in newly diagnosed glioma. For these TCRs, the target antigens are not known. Method: immunoSEQ multiplex PCR; TCRdb's copy keeps in-frame clones and lacks some. The sample gives roughly 42,000 clones, around 85% of which show up once; 1.7% is in the top ten. Time point here: week 5, during vaccination. In every dose of vaccine, 300 ug of mutant IDH1 20-mer peptide was given alongside topical imiquimod. Here the sequenced sample was PBMCs, taken from a glioma patient whose treatment included an IDH1 peptide vaccine. These TCRs come from a man aged 35 to 55 with glioma.

The chain carries TRBV6-5 and TRBJ1-2; D might be TRBD1 (5 bases). The CDR3 consists of 12 residues. The V gene lost 5 bases and the J gene lost 8 bases, with 12 bases spanning the gap. Germline CDR1 MNHEY, CDR2 SVGAGI. The CDR3 nucleotides read TGTGCCAGCAGTGTTCGGGACGGCGGCTACACCTTC. Protein product: CASSVRDGGYTF.

The genes are TRBV21-1 and TRBJ1-2. TRBV21-1 is assigned pseudogene status. This CDR3 is built from 14 residues. The CDR3 region has the DNA TGTGCCAGCCTTCTAGGGAAACACTTTAACGGCTACACCTTC. The encoded protein is CASLLGKHFNGYTF.

V gene TRBV7-9 combines with J gene TRBJ2-3; 9 positions agree with TRBD2. In germline, CDR1 is SEHNR, CDR2 FQNEAQ (reference sequence). This CDR3 is built from 15 residues. V was pared by 1 base and J by 7 bases, with 6 bases of the junction left unmatched. The CDR3 protein is CASSLDSGRGYTQYF. The CDR3 DNA is TGTGCCAGCAGCTTAGATAGCGGGAGAGGATATACGCAGTATTTT.

Remarks on this clone: An end of the junction does not agree with germline; a read error may underlie this. This rearrangement joins TRBV7-9 to TRBJ2-7; 9 nucleotides align to TRBD2. The CDR3 is 15 residues long. Per the germline V gene, CDR1 is SEHNR and CDR2 is FQNEAQ (reference sequence). This chain's CDR3 is CASRLAGEQLGEQYF. CDR3 bases: TGTGCCAGCAGGTTAGCGGGAGAGCAACTAGGGGAGCAGTACTTC.

CDR3 protein: CASTLRGRNSYEQYF. As DNA, the CDR3 is TGTGCCAGCACCCTAAGGGGCAGGAACTCCTACGAGCAGTACTTC. The chain combines TRBV5-5 with TRBJ2-7, with D maybe TRBD1 (5 bases). The V gene lost 6 bases and the J gene lost 0 bases, with 16 bases spanning the gap. CDR3 size: 15 residues. Per germline, CDR1 SGHKS and CDR2 YYEKEE (reference sequence).

V and J are TRBV27 and TRBJ1-5; D gene ambiguous. The V and J ends lost 5 bases and 2 bases respectively, with 10 bases between them. Germline V gene sequence: CDR1 MNHEY, CDR2 SMNVEV (reference sequence). This CDR3 spans 14 amino acids. The CDR3 region has the DNA TGTGCCAGCAGTCCCCTTAACCGCAATCAGCCCCAGCATTTT. This translates into CASSPLNRNQPQHF.

The genes are TRBV5-1 and TRBJ2-7; TRBD2 is a possible D gene (6 bases). V lost 2 bases to trimming and J lost 0 bases, with 9 bases between them. The CDR3 is made up of 14 amino acids. Germline V gene data show CDR1 as SGHRS and CDR2 as YFSETQ. The CDR3 spells CASSFGGLSYEQYF. The CDR3 nucleotides read TGCGCCAGCAGCTTCGGGGGTCTCTCCTACGAGCAGTACTTC.

The genes are TRBV4-3 and TRBJ2-3, with 8 nucleotides matching TRBD2. This CDR3 contains 15 residues. Germline CDR1 is LGHNA and CDR2 is YSLEER. Germline trimming cut 0 bases from V and 6 bases from J; bases unmatched to any gene: 5. CDR3 residues: CASSQDSGGRDTQYF. The CDR3 DNA is TGCGCCAGCAGCCAAGACTCGGGAGGGCGGGATACGCAGTATTTT.

The chain employs TRBV5-1 and TRBJ2-2, with D perhaps being TRBD1 or TRBD2 (5 bases each). The CDR3 is 13 residues long. The V gene's germline CDR1 is SGHRS and CDR2 YFSETQ. V was shortened by 5 bases and J by 4 bases, with 9 bases between the two germline ends. In DNA, the CDR3 is TGCGCCAGCAGACCCGGGGCCACCGGGGAGCTGTTTTTT. It is translated as CASRPGATGELFF.

In its sample, this clone was seen a few times. One end of the junction fails to match germline, which may point to a read error. The chain has TRBV2 and TRBJ2-2; D is perhaps TRBD1 (5 bases). The CDR3 loop spans 13 amino acids. Looked up from germline, CDR1 is SNHLY and CDR2 is FYNNEI. The CDR3 region is CAGRAPYPGELFF. CDR3 coding DNA: TGTGCCGGCAGGGCCCCTTACCCCGGGGAGCTGTTTTTT.

The chain recombines TRBV6-5 with TRBJ2-7; 9 bases are a match to TRBD1. The V gene's germline CDR1 is MNHEY and CDR2 SVGAGI. The trim removed 6 bases at V and 4 bases at J, leaving 4 bases unmatched. This CDR3 contains 13 residues. CDR3 residues: CASRRQGGYEQYF. CDR3 nucleotides: TGTGCCAGCAGGAGACAGGGGGGGTACGAGCAGTACTTC.

The chain has TRBV5-1 and TRBJ1-3, with 8 bases aligning to TRBD1. Germline assignment: CDR1 SGHRS and CDR2 YFSETQ. The CDR3 totals 17 residues. The ends lost 0 bases at V and 0 bases at J; junction bases unmatched: 5. CDR3 DNA: TGCGCCAGCAGCTTGGCCGAAACAGGGGGCTCTGGAAACACCATATATTTT. Translating it yields CASSLAETGGSGNTIYF.

The rearrangement links TRBV5-1 to TRBJ2-1, with 8 bases that match TRBD2. The CDR3 is made up of 16 amino acids. Trimming took 2 bases from V and 7 from J; bases not matched to a gene: 11. Per the germline V gene, CDR1 is SGHRS and CDR2 is YFSETQ. For the CDR3, the DNA is TGCGCCAGCAGCTTAATCAGCGGGAGCGTTGGGAATGAGCAGTTCTTC. As protein: CASSLISGSVGNEQFF. The entire variable domain, with the rest obtained from reference TRBV5-1 and TRBJ2-1, is as follows: KAGVTQTPRYLIKTRGQQVTLSCSPISGHRSVSWYQQTPGQGLQFLFEYFSETQRNKGNFPGRFSGRQFSNSRSEMNVSTLELGDSALYLCASSLISGSVGNEQFFGPGTRLTVL.

This clone has a handful of counts. The chain joins TRBV7-2 to TRBJ1-2; D may be TRBD1 (6 bases). Germline CDR1 is SGHTA and CDR2 is FQGNSA. There are 14 residues in the CDR3. V was clipped by 1 base and J by 7 bases, with 13 bases between them. The CDR3 sequence: CASSLERTVLGYTF. DNA for the CDR3: TGTGCCAGCAGCTTAGAACGGACAGTGCTTGGCTACACCTTC.

The chain has TRBV6-5 and TRBJ2-7, with TRBD1 identical over 8 bases. The germline V gene encodes CDR1 MNHEY and CDR2 SVGAGI. V dropped 6 bases and J dropped 4; count of bases not matched to a gene: 5. The CDR3 covers 13 residues. The CDR3 sequence: CASSTGGRYEQYF. CDR3 sequence (DNA): TGTGCCAGCAGCACAGGGGGTCGGTACGAGCAGTACTTC.

This chain uses TRBV19 with TRBJ2-3, with D possibly being TRBD2 (5 bases). Germline loops: CDR1 LNHDA, CDR2 SQIVND (reference sequence). Trimming pared 1 base from V and 1 base from J, leaving 15 bases between. CDR3 length: 17 residues. The CDR3 loop is CASSIGISAMGTDTQYF. DNA for the CDR3: TGTGCCAGTAGTATAGGGATTAGCGCAATGGGCACAGATACGCAGTATTTT.

The rearrangement uses TRBV5-4 and TRBJ2-2; TRBD2 might be the D (7 bases). V lost 4 bases and J 1 base, leaving 17 bases between the germline ends. The CDR3 length is 17 residues. Per germline, CDR1 SGHNT and CDR2 YYREEE (reference sequence). CDR3 sequence: CASSGRAGEGNTGELFF. The CDR3 DNA reads TGTGCCAGCAGCGGGAGGGCAGGGGAGGGGAACACCGGGGAGCTGTTTTTT.

This clone showed up just a few times. This chain connects TRBV7-8 to TRBJ1-2; possibly TRBD1 for D (5 bases). The CDR3 has 14 residues. V was trimmed by 4 bases and J by 6 bases, leaving 15 bases between them. The V gene's germline CDR1 is SGHVS and CDR2 FQNEAQ. CDR3 loop: CASSSGTKQHGYTF. CDR3 DNA: TGTGCCAGCAGCTCCGGGACGAAACAGCATGGCTACACCTTC. Combining the CDR3 with reference TRBV7-8 and TRBJ1-2 gives the whole variable domain GAGVSQSPRYKVAKRGQDVALRCDPISGHVSLFWYQQALGQGPEFLTYFQNEAQLDKSGLPSDRFFAERPEGSVSTLKIQRTQQEDSAVYLCASSSGTKQHGYTFGSGTRLTVV.